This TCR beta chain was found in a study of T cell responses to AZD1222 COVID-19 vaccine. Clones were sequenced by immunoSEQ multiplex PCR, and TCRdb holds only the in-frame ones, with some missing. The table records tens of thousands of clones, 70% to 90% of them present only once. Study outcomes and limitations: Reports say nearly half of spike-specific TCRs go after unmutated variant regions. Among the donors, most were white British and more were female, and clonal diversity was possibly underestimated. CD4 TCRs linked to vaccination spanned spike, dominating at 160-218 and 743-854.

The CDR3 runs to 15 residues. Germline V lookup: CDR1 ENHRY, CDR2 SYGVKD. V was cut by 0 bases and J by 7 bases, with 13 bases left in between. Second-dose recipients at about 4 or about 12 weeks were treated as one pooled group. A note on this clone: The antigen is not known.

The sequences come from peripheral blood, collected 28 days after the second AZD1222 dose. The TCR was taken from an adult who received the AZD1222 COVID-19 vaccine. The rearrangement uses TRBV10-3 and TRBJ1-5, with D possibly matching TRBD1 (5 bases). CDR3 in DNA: TGTGCCATCAGTGAGTCTACGAGGGGACGGCAGCCCCAGCATTTT. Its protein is CAISESTRGRQPQHF.